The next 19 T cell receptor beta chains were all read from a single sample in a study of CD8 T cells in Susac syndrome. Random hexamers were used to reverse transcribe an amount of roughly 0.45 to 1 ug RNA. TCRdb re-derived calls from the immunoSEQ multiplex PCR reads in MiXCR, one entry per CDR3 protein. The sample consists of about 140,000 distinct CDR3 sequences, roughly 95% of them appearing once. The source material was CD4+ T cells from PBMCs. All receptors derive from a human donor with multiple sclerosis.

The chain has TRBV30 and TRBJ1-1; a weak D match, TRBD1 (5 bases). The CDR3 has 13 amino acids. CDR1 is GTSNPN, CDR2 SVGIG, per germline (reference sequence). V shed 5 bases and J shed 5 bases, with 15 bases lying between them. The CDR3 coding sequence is TGTGCCTGGGCGAGGTTCGGGGGAACTGAAGCTTTCTTT. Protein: CAWARFGGTEAFF.

Here the CDR3 reads CASSLEDSKNIQYF. The CDR3 DNA reads TGTGCCAGCAGTTTGGAGGACAGCAAAAACATTCAGTACTTC. The chain employs TRBV28 and TRBJ2-4, with a possible D match to TRBD1 (6 bases). The length of the CDR3 is 14 residues. CDR1 and CDR2 (germline): MDHEN, SYDVKM. Trimming stripped 3 bases from V and 3 bases from J, with 9 bases between. The whole variable domain, filled in from reference TRBV28 and TRBJ2-4, reads DVKVTQSSRYLVKRTGEKVFLECVQDMDHENMFWYRQDPGLGLRLIYFSYDVKMKEKGDIPEGYSVSREKKERFSLILESASTNQTSMYLCASSLEDSKNIQYFGAGTRLSVL.

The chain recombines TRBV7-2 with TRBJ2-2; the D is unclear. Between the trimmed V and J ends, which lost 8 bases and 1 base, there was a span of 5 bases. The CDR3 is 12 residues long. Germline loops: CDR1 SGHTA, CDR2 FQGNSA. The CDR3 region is CASGRNTGELFF. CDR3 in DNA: TGTGCCAGCGGGCGGAACACCGGGGAGCTGTTTTTT.

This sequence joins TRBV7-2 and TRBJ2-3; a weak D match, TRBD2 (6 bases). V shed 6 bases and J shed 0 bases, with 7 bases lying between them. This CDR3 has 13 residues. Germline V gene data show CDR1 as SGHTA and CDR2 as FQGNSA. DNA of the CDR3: TGTGCCAGCAGACTAGCTAGCACAGATACGCAGTATTTT. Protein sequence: CASRLASTDTQYF.

Here the CDR3 reads CASSLLGDSYEQYF. DNA for the CDR3: TGTGCCAGCAGTTTATTGGGTGACTCCTACGAGCAGTACTTC. The chain employs TRBV3-1 and TRBJ2-7; D gene unclear. The germline V gene has CDR1 LGHDT and CDR2 YNNKEL (reference sequence). The CDR3 covers 14 residues. Trimming took off 6 bases at V and 0 bases at J, with 12 bases between the two ends.

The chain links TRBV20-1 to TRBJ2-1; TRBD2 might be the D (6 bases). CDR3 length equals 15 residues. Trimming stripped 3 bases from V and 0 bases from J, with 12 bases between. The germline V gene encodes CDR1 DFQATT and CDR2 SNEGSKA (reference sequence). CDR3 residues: CSARSRDSSYNEQFF. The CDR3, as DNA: TGCAGTGCTAGGAGCCGGGACTCCTCCTACAATGAGCAGTTCTTC.

CDR3 nucleotide sequence: TGTGCCAGCAGCGCCCCGGGACTAGCGGGGGGGAGCACAGATACGCAGTATTTT. Translated, it gives CASSAPGLAGGSTDTQYF. This chain joins TRBV7-9 and TRBJ2-3; 16 bases map to TRBD2. V shed 5 bases, J shed 0 bases, and the junction held 5 bases outside the gene matches. The germline gives CDR1 SEHNR, CDR2 FQNEAQ (reference sequence). This CDR3 region has 18 residues.

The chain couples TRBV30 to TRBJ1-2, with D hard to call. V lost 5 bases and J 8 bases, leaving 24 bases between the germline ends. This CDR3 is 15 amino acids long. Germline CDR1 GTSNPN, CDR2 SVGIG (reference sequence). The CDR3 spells CAWHIVQSSLGGYTF. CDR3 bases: TGTGCCTGGCATATAGTTCAATCTTCTCTCGGCGGCTACACCTTC.

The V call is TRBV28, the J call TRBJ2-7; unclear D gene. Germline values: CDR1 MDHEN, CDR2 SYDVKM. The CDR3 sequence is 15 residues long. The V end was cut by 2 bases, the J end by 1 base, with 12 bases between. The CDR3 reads CASSLKFGPSYEQYF. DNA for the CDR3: TGTGCCAGCAGTTTAAAGTTCGGGCCTTCCTACGAGCAGTACTTC. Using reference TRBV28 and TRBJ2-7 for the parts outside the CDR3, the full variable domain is DVKVTQSSRYLVKRTGEKVFLECVQDMDHENMFWYRQDPGLGLRLIYFSYDVKMKEKGDIPEGYSVSREKKERFSLILESASTNQTSMYLCASSLKFGPSYEQYFGPGTRLTVT.

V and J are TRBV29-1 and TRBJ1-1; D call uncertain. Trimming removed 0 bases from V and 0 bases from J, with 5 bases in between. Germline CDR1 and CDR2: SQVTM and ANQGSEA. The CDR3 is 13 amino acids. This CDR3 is CSVEEGMNTEAFF. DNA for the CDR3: TGCAGCGTTGAAGAGGGGATGAACACTGAAGCTTTCTTT.

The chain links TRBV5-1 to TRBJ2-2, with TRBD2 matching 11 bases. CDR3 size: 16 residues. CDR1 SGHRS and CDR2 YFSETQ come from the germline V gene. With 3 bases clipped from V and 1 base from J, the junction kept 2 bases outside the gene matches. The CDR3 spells CASSSGLAGNTGELFF. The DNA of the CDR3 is TGCGCCAGCAGCTCTGGACTAGCGGGGAACACCGGGGAGCTGTTTTTT.

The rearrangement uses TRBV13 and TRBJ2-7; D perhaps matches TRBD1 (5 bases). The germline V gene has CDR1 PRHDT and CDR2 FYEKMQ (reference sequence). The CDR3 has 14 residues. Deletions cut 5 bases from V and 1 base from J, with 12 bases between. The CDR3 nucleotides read TGTGCCAGCAGCCCGCCGCAGGGTTCCTACGAGCAGTACTTC. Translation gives CASSPPQGSYEQYF.

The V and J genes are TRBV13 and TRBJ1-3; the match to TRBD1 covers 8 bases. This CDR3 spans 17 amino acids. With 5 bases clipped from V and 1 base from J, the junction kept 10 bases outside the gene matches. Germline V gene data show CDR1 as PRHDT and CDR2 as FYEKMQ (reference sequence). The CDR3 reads CASSPLLRTGSGNTIYF. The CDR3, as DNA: TGTGCCAGCAGCCCACTATTGCGGACAGGGTCTGGAAACACCATATATTTT.

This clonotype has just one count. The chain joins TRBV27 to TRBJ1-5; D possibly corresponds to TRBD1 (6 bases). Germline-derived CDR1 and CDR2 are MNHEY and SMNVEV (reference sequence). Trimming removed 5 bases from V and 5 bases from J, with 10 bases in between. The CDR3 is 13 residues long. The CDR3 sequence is CASSRPGDQPQHF. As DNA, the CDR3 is TGTGCCAGCAGTCGCCCAGGGGATCAGCCCCAGCATTTT.

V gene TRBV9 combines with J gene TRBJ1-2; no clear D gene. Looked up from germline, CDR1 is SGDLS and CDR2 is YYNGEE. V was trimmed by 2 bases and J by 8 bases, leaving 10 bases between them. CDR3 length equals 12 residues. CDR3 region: CASSVPLLGYTF. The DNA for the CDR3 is TGTGCCAGCAGCGTCCCCCTATTGGGCTACACCTTC.

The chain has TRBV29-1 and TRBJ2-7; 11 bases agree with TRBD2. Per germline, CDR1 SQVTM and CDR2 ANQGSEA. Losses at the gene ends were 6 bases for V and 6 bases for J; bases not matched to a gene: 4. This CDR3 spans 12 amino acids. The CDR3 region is CSVTSGTTEQYF. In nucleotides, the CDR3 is TGCAGCGTGACTAGCGGGACGACCGAGCAGTACTTC.

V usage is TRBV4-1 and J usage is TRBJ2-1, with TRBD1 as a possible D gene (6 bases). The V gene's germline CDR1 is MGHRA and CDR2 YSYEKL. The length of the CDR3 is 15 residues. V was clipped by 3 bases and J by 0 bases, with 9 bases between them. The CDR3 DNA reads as TGCGCCAGCAGCCAGGGGGCGATCTCCTACAATGAGCAGTTCTTC. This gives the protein CASSQGAISYNEQFF.

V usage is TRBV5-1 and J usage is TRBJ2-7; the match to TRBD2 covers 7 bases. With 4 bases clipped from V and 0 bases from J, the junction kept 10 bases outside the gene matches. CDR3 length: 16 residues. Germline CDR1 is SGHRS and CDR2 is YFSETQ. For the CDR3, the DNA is TGCGCCAGCAGCGCCCCGGGACTACGTAGCTCCTACGAGCAGTACTTC. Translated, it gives CASSAPGLRSSYEQYF.

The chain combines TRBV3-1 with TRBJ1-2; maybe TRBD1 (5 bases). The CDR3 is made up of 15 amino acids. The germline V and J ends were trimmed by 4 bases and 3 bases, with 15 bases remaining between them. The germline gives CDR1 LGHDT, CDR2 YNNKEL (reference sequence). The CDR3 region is CASSLGGGTYYGYTF. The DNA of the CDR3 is TGTGCCAGCAGCCTGGGGGGAGGAACCTACTATGGCTACACCTTC.